This T cell receptor (beta chain) stems from a study of CD8 T cells in Susac syndrome. The V segment lost 6 bases and the J segment 7 bases; nucleotides outside the gene matches: 11. Looked up from germline, CDR1 is LNHDA and CDR2 is SQIVND (reference sequence). The CDR3 extends over 15 amino acids. Roughly 0.5 to 1 ug RNA was reverse transcribed with random hexamers. Multiplex immunoSEQ PCR targeted 54 Vbeta and 13 Jbeta TCR beta segments. TCRdb analysed the immunoSEQ multiplex PCR reads with MiXCR anew, one entry per CDR3 protein. The table lists about 250,000 distinct CDR3 sequences, 85% to 95% of them singletons. This clonotype was seen a single time.

The V and J genes are TRBV19 and TRBJ1-4, with TRBD1 identical over 7 bases. The sequence came from a human donor with multiple sclerosis. What was sequenced was CD4+ T cells from PBMCs. The CDR3 nucleotides read TGTGCCAGTAGCTCCGACAGGGAAACGACTGAAAAACTGTTTTTT. Residues: CASSSDRETTEKLFF.